This TCR beta chain was documented in a study of blood T cell repertoires in COVID-19. Overall study: The United States, Italy and Spain provided the acute and convalescent COVID-19 samples. From T cells, B-cell-depleted T cells, or PBMCs came the material, which was cDNA or gDNA.

Germline CDR1 is MGHDK and CDR2 is SYGVNS. The length of the CDR3 is 15 residues. V was shortened by 6 bases and J by 2 bases, with 17 bases between the two germline ends. Sequenced by immunoSEQ multiplex PCR; TCRdb stores in-frame clones only, minus some. The sample lists over 200,000 clones, approximately 91% seen once, with roughly 0.8% in the top ten. The sequenced material came from peripheral blood. This receptor was obtained from a woman younger than 45 with acute or convalescent COVID-19. This sequence joins TRBV25-1 and TRBJ2-7; possibly TRBD2 for D (6 bases). CDR3 in amino acids: CASRPSGTPTYEQYF. The DNA for the CDR3 is TGTGCCAGCAGACCGTCCGGGACTCCGACCTACGAGCAGTACTTC.